This TCR beta chain was identified in a study of OX40 agonist ivuxolimab in advanced cancers. The repertoire was sequenced with immunoSEQ multiplex PCR; TCRdb's copy has only in-frame clones and lacks some. The data contain under 20,000 clones, 85% to 90% of them seen just once; the ten biggest clones take up around 50%. CDR1 SGHAT and CDR2 FQNNGV come from the germline V gene. V dropped 3 bases and J dropped 6; count of bases not matched to a gene: 0. This CDR3 spans 13 amino acids. Autoimmune disease history or systemic immunosuppression barred patients. Blood sampling was done at baseline, cycle 4 day 1, and cycle 7 day 1. Study-level points and caveats: Expanded peripheral T cell antigen specificity was not determined.

Comment on this clone: No antigen is known for it.

This chain uses TRBV11-2 with TRBJ2-1; the match to TRBD1 covers 9 bases. The sequence was obtained from an adult with an advanced solid tumor such as melanoma, head and neck, liver or kidney cancer. Sample: CD4+ or CD8+ T cells sorted from blood, taken in a trial of the OX40 agonist ivuxolimab. CDR3 coding DNA: TGTGCCAGCAGCTTGGGACAGGGCAATGAGCAGTTCTTC. It encodes CASSLGQGNEQFF.